The source of this T cell receptor (beta chain) is a study of response to subunit inactivated influenza vaccine (dated by TCRdb to 2016 to 2019). Notes on the research overall: The study used deep quantitative T cell receptor repertoire profiling to track responses to a trivalent subunit inactivated influenza vaccine. The study at large found these results: According to the authors, only a limited number of new T cells may be recruited by each seasonal influenza vaccination.

This clonotype came up a few times. The antigen it recognizes is unknown. Base quality data are lacking; no much larger clone is found one base away. Library preparation was by RT-PCR. Sequencer: Illumina HiSeq 2500. TCRdb reran the public reads through fastp at Q25 and MiXCR, keeping productive beta chains. Identical CDR3 proteins give one entry, which carries the most common genes and DNA. For this sample there are about 700,000 distinct CDR3 sequences; roughly 13% appear just once. Of the sample, around 6.5% falls within the top ten clones. The TCR originated in a man aged 50 to 60 who received an inactivated influenza vaccine. Donor details come from another sample of the same person, matched by shared clones. This specimen was PBMCs from blood, taken less than 15 days before vaccination.

The nucleotide sequence reads TGCGCCAGCAGCTTGGCGTCGTTGGGGGTTGGCACCGGGGAGCTGTTTTTT. It specifies CASSLASLGVGTGELFF. This chain is built from TRBV5-1 and TRBJ2-2, with the D call perhaps TRBD1 or TRBD2, as 5 bases match in each case. The CDR3 spans 17 residues, from the cysteine through the phenylalanine. The kept DNA is CDR3 alone, 51 bases in frame from the first base. V is cut by 0 bases and J by 4 bases, and the space between the germline ends is 16 bases. Sequences SGHRS (CDR1) and YFSETQ (CDR2) are obtained from the germline V gene.